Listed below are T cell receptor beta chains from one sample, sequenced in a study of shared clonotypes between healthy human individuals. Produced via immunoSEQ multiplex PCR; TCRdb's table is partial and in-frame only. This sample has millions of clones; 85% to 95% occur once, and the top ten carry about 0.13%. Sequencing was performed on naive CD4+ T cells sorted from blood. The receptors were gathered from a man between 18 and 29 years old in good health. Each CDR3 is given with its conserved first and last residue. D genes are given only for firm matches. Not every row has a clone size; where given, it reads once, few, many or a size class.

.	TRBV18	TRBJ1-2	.	TGTGCCAGCTCACCTGGACAAGCCTATGGCTACACCTTC	CASSPGQAYGYTF
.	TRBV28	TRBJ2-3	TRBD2	TGTGCCAGCTATCAGCGGGGGGGCGGGAGAGATACGCAGTATTTT	CASYQRGGGRDTQYF
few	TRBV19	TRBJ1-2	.	TGTGCCAGTAGTATCGTCGGCCTCTATGGCTACACCTTC	CASSIVGLYGYTF
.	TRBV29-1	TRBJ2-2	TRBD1	TGCAGCGCCAGCACAGGGGCGAACACCGGGGAGCTGTTTTTT	CSASTGANTGELFF
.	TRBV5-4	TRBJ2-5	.	TGTGCCAGCAGCTTGGGGGTGCTGCAGGGAGAGACCCAGTACTTC	CASSLGVLQGETQYF
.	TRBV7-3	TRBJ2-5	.	TGTGCCAGCAGCTTAACTTCAGAAAAAGAGACCCAGTACTTC	CASSLTSEKETQYF
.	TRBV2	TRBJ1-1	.	TGTGCCAGCAGTGAACGGGGGAACACTGAAGCTTTCTTT	CASSERGNTEAFF
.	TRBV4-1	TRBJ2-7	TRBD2	TGCGCCAGCAGCCTGGGACTAGAGTACGAGCAGTACTTC	CASSLGLEYEQYF
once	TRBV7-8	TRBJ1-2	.	TGTGCCAGCAGCTTAGTTGCAGACCTCTATGGCTACACCTTC	CASSLVADLYGYTF
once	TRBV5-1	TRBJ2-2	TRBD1	TGCGCCAGCAGCTTGAATTTGGGACAGCACACCGGGGAGCTGTTTTTT	CASSLNLGQHTGELFF
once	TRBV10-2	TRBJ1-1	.	TGCGCCAGCAGAAGACAGAAAAACACTGAAGCTTTCTTT	CASRRQKNTEAFF
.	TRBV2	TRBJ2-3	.	TGTGCCAGCAGTGGGCAGATCACAGATACGCAGTATTTT	CASSGQITDTQYF
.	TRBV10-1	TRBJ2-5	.	TGCGCCAGCAGTGAGATGCAGGCCTCCTCGACCCAGTACTTC	CASSEMQASSTQYF
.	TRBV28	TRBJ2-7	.	TGTGCCAGCAGGGGGGGAAGTACCTACGAGCAGTACTTC	CASRGGSTYEQYF
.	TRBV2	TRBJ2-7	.	TGTGCCAGCAGGTCGCCACCGGACGGGAGCTACGAGCAGTACTTC	CASRSPPDGSYEQYF
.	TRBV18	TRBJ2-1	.	TGTGCCAGCTCACCAACAGGGTACAATGAGCAGTTCTTC	CASSPTGYNEQFF
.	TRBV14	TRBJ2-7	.	TGTGCCAGCAGCCAAGGGTGGCCGCTAGTCTCCTACGAGCAGTACTTC	CASSQGWPLVSYEQYF
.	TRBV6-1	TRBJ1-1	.	TGTGCCAGCAGGGAGCTGAGGATGGGAGCTTTCTTT	CASRELRMGAFF
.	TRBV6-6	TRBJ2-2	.	TGTGCCAGCAGTTACTCCACACCAGCGAACACCGGGGAGCTGTTTTTT	CASSYSTPANTGELFF
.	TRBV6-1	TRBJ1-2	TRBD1	TGTGCCAGCAGTGAAGCAAATCTGGGGGGACAGAGTGGCTACACCTTC	CASSEANLGGQSGYTF
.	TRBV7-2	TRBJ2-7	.	TGTGCCAGCAGCTTCTCCCGATCCTACGAGCAGTACTTC	CASSFSRSYEQYF
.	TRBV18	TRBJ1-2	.	TGTGCCAGCTCACCAATACAGGGAACCGACCCTATACGTGGCTACACCTTC	CASSPIQGTDPIRGYTF
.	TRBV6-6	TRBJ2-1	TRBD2	TGTGCCAGCAGTTACGTTGGGCTAGCGGGGGGGCATGAGCAGTTCTTC	CASSYVGLAGGHEQFF
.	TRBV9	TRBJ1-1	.	TGTGCCAGCAGCTCCCGGGCCCAACCTAGTACTGAAGCTTTCTTT	CASSSRAQPSTEAFF
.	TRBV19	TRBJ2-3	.	TGTGCCAGTAGTCCAAGCACAGATACGCAGTATTTT	CASSPSTDTQYF
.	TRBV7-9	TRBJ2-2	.	TGTGCCAGCAGCTCCGGGACCTTGAACACCGGGGAGCTGTTTTTT	CASSSGTLNTGELFF
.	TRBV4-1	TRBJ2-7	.	TGCGCCAGCAGCCAAGATCGGTGGTCCGACTCTTACGAGCAGTACTTC	CASSQDRWSDSYEQYF
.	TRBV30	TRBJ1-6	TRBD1	TGTGCCTGGAGTGACAGGGGGTTAGGTTCACCCCTCCACTTT	CAWSDRGLGSPLHF
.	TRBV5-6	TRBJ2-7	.	TGTGCCAGCAGCTTACAAGGCTACGAGCAGTACTTC	CASSLQGYEQYF